This T cell receptor beta chain derives from a study of T cells in Graves' hyperthyroidism and ophthalmopathy. Study overall: Peripheral blood was collected at initial diagnosis, before any treatment.

V lost 8 bases and J 8 bases, leaving 21 bases between the germline ends. The length of the CDR3 is 15 residues. Germline assignment: CDR1 MDHEN and CDR2 SYDVKM. This clonotype was recorded at least ten times. RNA transcripts served as the template for amplifying TCR beta CDR3 regions. The study used the HTBI primer set for a first-round RT-PCR of the TCR CDR3. TCRdb re-derived calls from the multiplex PCR reads in MiXCR, one entry per CDR3 protein. Among 500,000 to 750,000 distinct CDR3 sequences listed, more than 15% were seen once. The study enrolled patients aged 18 to 65 with newly diagnosed hyperthyroidism of under 2 months' duration.

The origin of this receptor is a woman under 40 with Graves' hyperthyroidism. The rearrangement uses TRBV28 and TRBJ1-4; maybe TRBD1 (5 bases). Material: blood. CDR3 nucleotides: TGTGCCAGCGGGTCCGGGACGGCAGGCGGAGAAAAACTGTTTTTT. Translation gives CASGSGTAGGEKLFF. The full variable domain, its missing parts supplied by reference TRBV28 and TRBJ1-4, is DVKVTQSSRYLVKRTGEKVFLECVQDMDHENMFWYRQDPGLGLRLIYFSYDVKMKEKGDIPEGYSVSREKKERFSLILESASTNQTSMYLCASGSGTAGGEKLFFGSGTQLSVL.